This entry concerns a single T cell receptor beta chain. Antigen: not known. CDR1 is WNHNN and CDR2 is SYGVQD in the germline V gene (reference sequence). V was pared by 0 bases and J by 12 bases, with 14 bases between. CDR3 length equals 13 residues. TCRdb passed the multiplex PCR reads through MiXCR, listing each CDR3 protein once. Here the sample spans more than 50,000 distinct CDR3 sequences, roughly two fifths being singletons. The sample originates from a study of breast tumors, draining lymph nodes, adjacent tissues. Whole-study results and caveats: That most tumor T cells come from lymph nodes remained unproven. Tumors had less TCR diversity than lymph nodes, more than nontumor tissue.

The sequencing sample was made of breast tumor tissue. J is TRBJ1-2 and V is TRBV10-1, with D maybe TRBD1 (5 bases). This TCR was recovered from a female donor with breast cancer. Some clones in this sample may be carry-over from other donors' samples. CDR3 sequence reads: CASSESTGGGNTF. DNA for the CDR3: TGCGCCAGCAGTGAGTCCACAGGCGGGGGGAACACCTTC.